The 2 T cell receptor beta chains below all came from one sample that was sequenced in a study of blood T cell repertoires in COVID-19. The protocol was immunoSEQ multiplex PCR, while the TCRdb copy is restricted to in-frame clones and leaves out a portion. The sample includes 85,000 to 130,000 clones, about 80% of them seen just once. Sequencing was performed on peripheral blood. These receptors were obtained from a woman in her fifties or sixties with acute or convalescent COVID-19.

The rearrangement joins TRBV18 to TRBJ2-3; 11 bases agree with TRBD1. The CDR3 is 16 residues long. Germline V gives CDR1 KGHSH, CDR2 LQKENI. V trimming: 4 bases; J trimming: 8 bases; junction bases outside the gene matches: 11. The CDR3 nucleotides read TGTGCCAGCTCACTTTCGAGGACAGGGGGCCCTGGTACGCAGTATTTT. This encodes CASSLSRTGGPGTQYF.

The J gene is TRBJ1-4, the V gene TRBV25-1; tentative D call: TRBD1 (6 bases). CDR1 and CDR2 (germline): MGHDK, SYGVNS. The CDR3 is 16 residues long. The ends were cut back, 3 bases at V and 7 bases at J, with 18 bases in the middle. DNA of the CDR3: TGTGCCAGCAGTGATGGGGAGGGGGGGAGAGCTGAAAAACTGTTTTTT. Translation: CASSDGEGGRAEKLFF.